This TCR beta chain was recorded in a study of blood T cell repertoires in COVID-19. This clone has more than one count but fewer than ten. Assay: immunoSEQ multiplex PCR; the TCRdb copy retains only in-frame clones and omits some. Of about 480,000 clones in the sample, roughly 89% were seen once. The sequencing input was peripheral blood. This receptor was taken from a man younger than 35 with COVID-19, enrolled during active disease.

This CDR3 is CASSYSAGELNTEAFF. The CDR3, as DNA: TGTGCCAGCAGTTACTCGGCAGGGGAATTGAACACTGAAGCTTTCTTT. The chain recombines TRBV6-5 with TRBJ1-1; D perhaps matches TRBD1 (6 bases). This CDR3 has 16 residues. In germline, CDR1 is MNHEY, CDR2 SVGAGI. Trimming took 0 bases from V and 0 from J, leaving 11 bases between them.